The rows below give T cell receptor beta chains drawn from one sample of a study of metastatic and nonmetastatic thyroid tumors. TCRdb re-analyzed the PCR reads through MiXCR. The repertoire holds approximately 4,300 clones, with 34% as singletons. The sequenced sample was adjacent normal tissue. These receptor sequences come from a male donor with papillary thyroid cancer or a benign thyroid nodule (not recorded which). Some clones in this sample may be carry-over from other donors' samples. CDR3s include the opening cysteine and the closing phenylalanine or tryptophan. The D gene is left open where the match is weak. Clone size appears in some rows only: once, few, many, or a class for an expanded clone.

>TRBV11-3|TRBJ2-7|NA|NA
TGTGCCAGCAGCTTAGATCCAGGCCGTATCTCCTACGAGCAGTACTTC
CASSLDPGRISYEQYF
>TRBV28|TRBJ1-2|NA|NA
TGTGCCAGCAGTTTAGTTAGCGGGCTATGGGGCTACACCTTC
CASSLVSGLWGYTF
>TRBV6-1|TRBJ1-1|TRBD1|few
TGTGCCAGCAGTTTCTTACAGGGGTCCACTGAAGCTTTCTTT
CASSFLQGSTEAFF
>TRBV7-8|TRBJ1-3|NA|NA
TGTGCCAGCAGCTTAGACAGCTCTGGAAACACCATATATTTT
CASSLDSSGNTIYF
>TRBV20-1|TRBJ2-3|TRBD1|NA
TGCAGTGCTGGGACAGGGGGCAGCACAGATACGCAGTATTTT
CSAGTGGSTDTQYF
>TRBV24-1|TRBJ2-3|TRBD2|NA
TGTGCCACCACCGGGACTAGCGTGACAGATACGCAGTATTTT
CATTGTSVTDTQYF
>TRBV10-1|TRBJ2-1|TRBD1|medium-sized
TGCGCCAGCAGTACTAACCGGGACAGGGGGCTTACTGAGCAGTTCTTC
CASSTNRDRGLTEQFF
>TRBV4-3|TRBJ1-4|NA|few
TGCGCCAGCAGCCAAGACCGAACAGGGCCAACTAATGAAAAACTGTTTTTT
CASSQDRTGPTNEKLFF
>TRBV11-1|TRBJ2-1|TRBD2|NA
TGTGCCAGCAGCTTCGGCCCGGGACTAGGTTACAATGAGCAGTTCTTC
CASSFGPGLGYNEQFF
>TRBV3-1|TRBJ1-2|TRBD1|NA
TGTGCCAGCAGCCAAGATAGGCAAGAGGACAGGGTTTTCTATGGCTACACCTTC
CASSQDRQEDRVFYGYTF
>TRBV28|TRBJ1-5|NA|few
TGTGCCGGCATCAGGGGTGAGGGTATCAATCATCCCCAGCATTTT
CAGIRGEGINHPQHF
>TRBV5-5|TRBJ2-3|NA|NA
TGTGCCAGCAGCTTGTGGAGGCTAGGCACAGATACGCAGTATTTT
CASSLWRLGTDTQYF
>TRBV30|TRBJ2-7|NA|many
TGTGCCTGGAGTCTTGGATCTGACTACGAGCAGTACTTC
CAWSLGSDYEQYF
>TRBV6-1|TRBJ2-1|NA|medium-sized
TGTGCCAGCAGGACAGTCAGGGTTGAGCAGTTCTTC
CASRTVRVEQFF
>TRBV12-3/TRBV12-4|TRBJ1-5|NA|many
TGTGCCAGCACATATAGCAATCAGCCCCAGCATTTT
CASTYSNQPQHF
>TRBV12-3/TRBV12-4|TRBJ2-5|TRBD2|large
TGTGCCAGCAGACCGGGACTAGCGGGAGACACCCAAGGGGAGACCCAGTACTTC
CASRPGLAGDTQGETQYF
>TRBV2|TRBJ1-2|NA|few
TGTGCCAGCAGTGAAGGGTGGAGGGGTGACTATGGCTACACCTTC
CASSEGWRGDYGYTF
>TRBV6-5|TRBJ2-3|NA|NA
TGTGCCAGCAGTTATTCTGGCGTGCGGGGAGGCCCAGATACGCAGTATTTT
CASSYSGVRGGPDTQYF
>TRBV20-1|TRBJ2-7|TRBD2|once
TGCAGTGCTAGAGGGGTGAGCGGGAGCCCCTACGAGCAGTACTTC
CSARGVSGSPYEQYF
>TRBV27|TRBJ1-2|TRBD1|few
TGTGCCAGCAGGGAAGGGGGCGCAGGTGGCTACACCTTC
CASREGGAGGYTF
>TRBV6-1|TRBJ2-1|TRBD2|many
TGTGCCAGCAGTGAAAACAGCCTCCGGGCAACTAGCGGGAATGAGCAGTTCTTC
CASSENSLRATSGNEQFF
>TRBV6-1|TRBJ2-2|TRBD2|NA
TGTGCCAGCAGTAACTTTGGGGGGGACACCGGGGAGCTGTTTTTT
CASSNFGGDTGELFF
>TRBV28|TRBJ2-7|NA|NA
TGTGCCAGCAGTTTCAGTCGCGAGCAGTACTTC
CASSFSREQYF
>TRBV2|TRBJ1-2|NA|NA
TGTGCCAGCAGTGCCGCGGACGGCCATCCCACCTTC
CASSAADGHPTF
>TRBV7-9|TRBJ2-7|NA|once
TGTGCCAGCAGCTTAGGGCTAGCCCCTGGCGAGCAGTACTTC
CASSLGLAPGEQYF
>TRBV12-3/TRBV12-4|TRBJ2-7|NA|large
TGTGCCAGCAGTTTATTCCAGCAAGGGCGTTACGAGCAGTACTTC
CASSLFQQGRYEQYF
>TRBV28|TRBJ2-7|TRBD2|medium-sized
TGTGCCAGCAGGGAAGCGGGAGGACCCTACGAGCAGTACTTC
CASREAGGPYEQYF
>TRBV20-1|TRBJ2-2|TRBD1|NA
TGCAGTGCTAGAGATGTAGAGGGGGCCGTTAACACCGGGGAGCTGTTTTTT
CSARDVEGAVNTGELFF
>TRBV7-3|TRBJ1-1|NA|once
TGTGCCAGCAGCTGGGGAGCGAGCGGCACTGAAGCTTTCTTT
CASSWGASGTEAFF
>TRBV27|TRBJ1-2|NA|few
TGTGCCAGCAGTTTGCATACAACCAACTATGGCTACACCTTC
CASSLHTTNYGYTF
>TRBV6-1|TRBJ2-6|TRBD1|NA
TGTGCCAGCAGTGAGAACCGGGACAGGGGGGGCTGGGCCAACGTCCTGACTTTC
CASSENRDRGGWANVLTF
>TRBV4-1|TRBJ1-1|NA|NA
TGCGCCAGCAGCCAAGATCCAGGGATGAACACTGAAGCTTTCTTT
CASSQDPGMNTEAFF
>TRBV6-4|TRBJ2-2|TRBD2|few
TGTGCCAGCAGAAGACTAGCGGACACCGGGGAGCTGTTTTTT
CASRRLADTGELFF
>TRBV28|TRBJ1-5|NA|few
TGTGCCAGCAGTTTAGGAGGACTGTCTGGTCAGCCCCAGCATTTT
CASSLGGLSGQPQHF
>TRBV19|TRBJ1-1|NA|NA
TGTGCCAGTAGTATAGGCCAGAACACTGAAGCTTTCTTT
CASSIGQNTEAFF
>TRBV28|TRBJ2-1|TRBD2|NA
TGTGCCAGCAGTCCTAGCGGGAGTTTCGATGAGCAGTTCTTC
CASSPSGSFDEQFF